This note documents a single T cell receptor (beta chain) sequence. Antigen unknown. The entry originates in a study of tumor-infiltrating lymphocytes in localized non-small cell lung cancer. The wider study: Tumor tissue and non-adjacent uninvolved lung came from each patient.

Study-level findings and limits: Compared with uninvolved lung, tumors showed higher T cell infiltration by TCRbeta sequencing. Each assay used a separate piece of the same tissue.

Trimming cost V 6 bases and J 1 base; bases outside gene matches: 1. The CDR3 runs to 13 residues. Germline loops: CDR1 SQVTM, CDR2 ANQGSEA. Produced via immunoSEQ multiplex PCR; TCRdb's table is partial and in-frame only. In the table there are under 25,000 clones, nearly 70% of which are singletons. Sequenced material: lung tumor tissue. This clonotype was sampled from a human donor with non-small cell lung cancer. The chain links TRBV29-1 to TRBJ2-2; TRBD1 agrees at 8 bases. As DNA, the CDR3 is TGCAGCGTCGGGACAGGGAACACCGGGGAGCTGTTTTTT. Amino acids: CSVGTGNTGELFF.